One TCR beta chain is described in this entry. Its cognate antigen is unknown. The germline gives CDR1 SGDLS, CDR2 YYNGEE. CDR3 length equals 18 residues. Germline trimming cut 3 bases from V and 0 bases from J; bases unmatched to any gene: 6. Profiled with immunoSEQ multiplex PCR; TCRdb holds only in-frame clones, not every one. This table has 92,000 or so clones, 85% to 90% appearing once. These data come from a study of siplizumab effects on memory and regulatory T cells. Study observations and caveats: Naive T cells seemed more diverse than memory cells and seemed major alloresponse contributors.

This TCR came from a human donor in good health. Sample: CD4+ T cells sorted from blood. This rearrangement joins TRBV9 to TRBJ2-3, with 14 nucleotides matching TRBD2. CDR3: CASSEGLAGASSTDTQYF. As DNA, the CDR3 is TGTGCCAGCAGCGAGGGACTAGCGGGAGCTTCTAGCACAGATACGCAGTATTTT.